The 8 T cell receptor beta chains below were found in one sample sequenced in a study of CD8+ T cells in alopecia areata. cDNA reverse transcribed from extracted RNA served as the sequencing template. The table came from immunoSEQ multiplex PCR; TCRdb's copy has only in-frame clones and leaves some out. The sample has 150,000 or so clones, 50% to 70% seen once. Treatment meaning: oral pan-JAK inhibitor, 5-10 mg twice daily. This specimen consisted of CD4+ T cells sorted from blood, obtained at week 4, from a patient treated with tofacitinib. The receptors come from a human donor with alopecia areata.

CDR3 sequence reads: CAWSTWTSGATDTQYF. In nucleotides, the CDR3 is TGTGCCTGGAGTACGTGGACTAGCGGGGCCACAGATACGCAGTATTTT. The chain is built from TRBV30 and TRBJ2-3; 12 nucleotides match TRBD2. Looked up from germline, CDR1 is GTSNPN and CDR2 is SVGIG (reference sequence). Unmatched junction bases numbered 5, after V lost 2 bases and J lost 2 bases. This CDR3 has 16 residues.

This chain connects TRBV29-1 to TRBJ1-1; D not resolved. This CDR3 region has 13 residues. From germline, CDR1 is SQVTM and CDR2 ANQGSEA. Trimming removed 7 bases from V and 4 bases from J, with 16 bases in between. CDR3 loop: CSALPPMATEAFF. Written as DNA, the CDR3 is TGCAGCGCTCTGCCTCCCATGGCCACTGAAGCTTTCTTT.

This chain links TRBV15 with TRBJ2-5, with 8 bases aligning to TRBD1. The germline gives CDR1 LNHNV, CDR2 YYDKDF (reference sequence). This CDR3 is 16 amino acids long. The ends lost 4 bases at V and 4 bases at J; junction bases unmatched: 11. The CDR3 region is CATSIPQGVQRETQYF. In DNA, the CDR3 is TGTGCCACCAGCATCCCACAGGGGGTTCAGAGAGAGACCCAGTACTTC. The variable domain in full, with the rest retrieved from reference TRBV15 and TRBJ2-5, is DAMVIQNPRYQVTQFGKPVTLSCSQTLNHNVMYWYQQKSSQAPKLLFHYYDKDFNNEADTPDNFQSRRPNTSFCFLDIRSPGLGDTAMYLCATSIPQGVQRETQYFGPGTRLLVL.

The chain employs TRBV2 and TRBJ1-2; no definite D call. The length of the CDR3 is 11 residues. CDR1 and CDR2 (germline): SNHLY, FYNNEI. V was cut by 5 bases and J by 5 bases, with 6 bases left in between. CDR3 in DNA: TGTGCCAGCAGTCAGGCGTATGGCTACACCTTC. Protein sequence: CASSQAYGYTF.

Only one count was recorded for this clone. The same CDR3 is also encoded by other DNA sequences in this sample. The chain employs TRBV29-1 and TRBJ1-5, with TRBD1 matching over 8 bases. Germline CDR1 SQVTM, CDR2 ANQGSEA. V gave up 6 bases and J gave up 1 base; unmatched junction bases: 2. The length of the CDR3 is 13 residues. In nucleotides, the CDR3 is TGCAGCGTCAGGACAGGGAGCAATCAGCCCCAGCATTTT. It encodes CSVRTGSNQPQHF.

This clone was seen only a few times. This chain joins TRBV29-1 and TRBJ1-1; 9 nucleotides match TRBD1. Per germline, CDR1 SQVTM and CDR2 ANQGSEA. The CDR3 spans 14 residues. The V and J ends lost 7 bases and 4 bases, in that order; junction bases with no gene match: 10. CDR3 loop: CSGGGQGSVTEAFF. For the CDR3, the DNA is TGCAGCGGTGGGGGACAGGGTTCGGTCACTGAAGCTTTCTTT.

This clone was observed a handful of times. This chain connects TRBV2 to TRBJ2-7; 7 positions match TRBD1. The trim removed 4 bases at V and 2 bases at J, leaving 2 bases unmatched. The CDR3 is 13 amino acids. Germline CDR1 and CDR2: SNHLY and FYNNEI. Here the CDR3 reads CASSGTGAYEQYF. For the CDR3, the DNA is TGTGCCAGCAGTGGGACAGGAGCCTACGAGCAGTACTTC.

This rearrangement joins TRBV29-1 to TRBJ2-7; D uncertain. Germline V lookup: CDR1 SQVTM, CDR2 ANQGSEA. Trimming cost V 7 bases and J 4 bases, with 11 bases left between them. The CDR3 is made up of 11 amino acids. As DNA, the CDR3 is TGCAGCGCCCAAAATACATACGAGCAGTACTTC. This encodes CSAQNTYEQYF.